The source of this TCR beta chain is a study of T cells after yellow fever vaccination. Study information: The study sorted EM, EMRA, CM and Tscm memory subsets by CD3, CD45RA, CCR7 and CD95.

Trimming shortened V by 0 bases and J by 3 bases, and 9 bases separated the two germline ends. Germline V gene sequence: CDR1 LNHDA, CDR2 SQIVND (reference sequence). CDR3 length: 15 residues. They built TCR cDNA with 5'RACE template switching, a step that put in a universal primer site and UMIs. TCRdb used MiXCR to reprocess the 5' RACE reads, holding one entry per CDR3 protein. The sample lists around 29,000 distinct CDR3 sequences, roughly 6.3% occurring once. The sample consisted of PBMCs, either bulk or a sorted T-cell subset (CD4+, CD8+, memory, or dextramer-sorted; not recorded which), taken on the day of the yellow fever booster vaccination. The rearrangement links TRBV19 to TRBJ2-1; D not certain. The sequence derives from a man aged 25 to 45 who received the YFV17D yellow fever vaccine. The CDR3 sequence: CASSIERSSYNEQFF. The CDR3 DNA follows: TGTGCCAGTAGTATAGAAAGGTCTAGCTACAATGAGCAGTTCTTC.